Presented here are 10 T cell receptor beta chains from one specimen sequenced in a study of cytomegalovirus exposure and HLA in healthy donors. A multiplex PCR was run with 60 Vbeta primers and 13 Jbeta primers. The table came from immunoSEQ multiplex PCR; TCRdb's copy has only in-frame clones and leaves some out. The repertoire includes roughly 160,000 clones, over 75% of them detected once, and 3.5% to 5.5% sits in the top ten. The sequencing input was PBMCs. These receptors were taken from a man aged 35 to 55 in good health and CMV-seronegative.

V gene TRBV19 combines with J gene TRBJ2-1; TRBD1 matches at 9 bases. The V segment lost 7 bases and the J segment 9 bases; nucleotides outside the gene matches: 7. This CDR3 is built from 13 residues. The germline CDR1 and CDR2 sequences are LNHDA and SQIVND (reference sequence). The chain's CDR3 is CASKEQGAFEQFF. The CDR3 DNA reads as TGTGCCAGTAAGGAACAGGGGGCATTTGAGCAGTTCTTC.

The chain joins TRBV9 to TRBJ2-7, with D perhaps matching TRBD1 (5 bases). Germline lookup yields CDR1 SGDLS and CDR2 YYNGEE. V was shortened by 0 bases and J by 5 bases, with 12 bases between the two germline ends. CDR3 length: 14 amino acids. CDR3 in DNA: TGTGCCAGCAGCGTAGGTGCCAGGGTGAACGAGCAGTACTTC. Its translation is CASSVGARVNEQYF.

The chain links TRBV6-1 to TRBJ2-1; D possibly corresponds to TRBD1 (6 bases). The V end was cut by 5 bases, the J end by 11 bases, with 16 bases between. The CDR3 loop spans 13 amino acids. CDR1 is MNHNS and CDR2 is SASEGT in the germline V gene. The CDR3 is CASSKGTPVKQFF. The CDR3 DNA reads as TGTGCCAGCAGTAAAGGGACACCGGTCAAGCAGTTCTTC.

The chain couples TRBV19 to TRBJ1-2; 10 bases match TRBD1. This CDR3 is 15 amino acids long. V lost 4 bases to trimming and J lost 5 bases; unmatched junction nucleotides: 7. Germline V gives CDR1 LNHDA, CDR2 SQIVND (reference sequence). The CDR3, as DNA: TGTGCCAGTAGTACCCAGACAGGGGGCGTTTATGGCTACACCTTC. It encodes CASSTQTGGVYGYTF.

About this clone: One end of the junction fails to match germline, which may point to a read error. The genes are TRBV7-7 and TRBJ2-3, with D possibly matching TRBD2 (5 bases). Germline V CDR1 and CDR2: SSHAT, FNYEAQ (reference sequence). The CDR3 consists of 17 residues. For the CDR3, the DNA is TGTGCTAGCAGCTCCGGGAACCTCCCGCGTGGCACAGATACGCAGTATTTT. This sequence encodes CASSSGNLPRGTDTQYF.

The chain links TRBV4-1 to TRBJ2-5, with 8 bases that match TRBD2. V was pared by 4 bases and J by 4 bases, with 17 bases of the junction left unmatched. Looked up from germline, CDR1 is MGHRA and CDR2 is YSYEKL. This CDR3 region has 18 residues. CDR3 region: CASSLRWLAGGSGETQYF. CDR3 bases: TGCGCCAGCAGCCTACGGTGGTTGGCGGGGGGATCGGGAGAGACCCAGTACTTC.

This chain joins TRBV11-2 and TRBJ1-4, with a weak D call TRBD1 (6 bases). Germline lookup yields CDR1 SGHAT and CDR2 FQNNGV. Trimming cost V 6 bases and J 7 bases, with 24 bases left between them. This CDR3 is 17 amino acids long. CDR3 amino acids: CASSPLGGRQSGEKLFF. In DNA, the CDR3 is TGTGCCAGCAGTCCACTAGGGGGACGGCAAAGCGGTGAAAAACTGTTTTTT.

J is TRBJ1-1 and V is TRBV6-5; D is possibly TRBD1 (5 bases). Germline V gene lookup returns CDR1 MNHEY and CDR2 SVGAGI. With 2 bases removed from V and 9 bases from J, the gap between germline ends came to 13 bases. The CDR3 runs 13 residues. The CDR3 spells CASSYRSDSKAFF. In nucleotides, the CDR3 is TGTGCCAGCAGTTACCGATCAGACAGTAAAGCTTTCTTT.

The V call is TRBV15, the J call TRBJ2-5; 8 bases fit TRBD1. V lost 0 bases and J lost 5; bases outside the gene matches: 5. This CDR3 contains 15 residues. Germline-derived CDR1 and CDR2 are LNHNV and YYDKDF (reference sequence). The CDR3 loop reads CATSRDRDRRETQYF. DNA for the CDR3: TGTGCCACCAGCAGAGATCGGGACAGGCGGGAGACCCAGTACTTC.

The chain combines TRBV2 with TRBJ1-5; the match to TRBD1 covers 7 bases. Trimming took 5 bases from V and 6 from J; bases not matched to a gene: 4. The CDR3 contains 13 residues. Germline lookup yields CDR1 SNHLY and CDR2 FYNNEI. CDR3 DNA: TGTGCCAGCAGTCACACAGGGGTTCAGCCCCAGCATTTT. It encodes CASSHTGVQPQHF.